This T cell receptor beta chain was sequenced during a study of cytomegalovirus exposure and HLA in healthy donors. About the research overall: Ancestry clustering placed 70% to 90% of approximately 420 genotyped donors in the Caucasian-associated cluster. Regarding the study as a whole: Cytomegalovirus-associated status was assigned to 150 to 200 TCR beta chains. Researchers reported that a few CMV-associated chains were confirmed in vitro as CMV antigen-specific.

The CDR3 spans 20 residues. V shed 4 bases, J shed 10 bases, and the junction held 26 bases outside the gene matches. CDR1 and CDR2 from the germline V gene are SGDLS and YYNGEE. Amplification used 60 Vbeta primers and 13 Jbeta primers. Profiling relied on immunoSEQ multiplex PCR, and the TCRdb table lists in-frame clones only, not all of them. This sample has around 78,000 clones, with 72% found just once. Remarks on this clone: Its specificity is not known.

Input material: PBMCs. This chain links TRBV9 with TRBJ1-1; 12 bases map to TRBD1. This TCR was recovered from a woman aged 40 to 50 in good health and CMV-seropositive. CDR3 region: CASSPHPSGTGGGRPVGAFF. The CDR3 nucleotides are TGTGCCAGCAGCCCCCACCCCTCCGGGACAGGGGGCGGGCGACCTGTGGGAGCTTTCTTT.